The source of this TCR beta chain is a study of blood T cell repertoires in COVID-19. Across the study: Some COVID-19 samples were acute and others convalescent; all came from the United States, Italy and Spain. In each case, the material was cDNA or gDNA derived from T cells, B-cell-depleted T cells, or PBMCs.

Original processing notes: Reference gene primers were amplified, and this amplification served to estimate nucleated cell counts. Measured with immunoSEQ multiplex PCR; TCRdb has only the in-frame clones, and not every one. The V and J calls and the clone size are those of that table, but D and trimming were determined from the DNA. The sample lists 250,000 to 400,000 clones; around 86% were seen once. Germline assignment: CDR1 SNHLY and CDR2 FYNNEI. This CDR3 region has 13 residues. V lost 1 base, J lost 4 bases, and 7 bases lay in between. The sequence was collected from a man between 50 and 59 years old with active or convalescent COVID-19. Sequences were obtained from peripheral blood. V is TRBV2 and J is TRBJ1-1; D not resolved. The chain's CDR3 is CASSEGGGTEAFF. The CDR3 bases are TGTGCCAGCAGTGAAGGGGGAGGCACTGAAGCTTTCTTT.